Here is one T cell receptor beta chain with its context. Its antigen is still unknown. Base-call qualities are not available, and no considerably larger clone is one nucleotide away. CDR1 and CDR2 are drawn from the germline V gene: SNHLY, FYNNEI. CDR3 length: 14 amino acids, cysteine to phenylalanine. Of all the DNA, just the CDR3 is kept, 42 bases in frame from base 1. V and J are trimmed by 10 bases and 4 bases, and the gene matches miss 10 bases of the junction. This sample was included in a study of blood T cell repertoires in COVID-19 (TCRdb year 2020). Study-level background: The collaborator samples originated in the United States, Italy and Spain and spanned the acute and convalescent phases of COVID-19. The material from the prospective study consisted of cDNA or gDNA derived from T cells, B-cell-depleted T cells, or PBMCs. Subjects who had been exposed to COVID-19, were actively infected with it, or had recovered from it provided the deeply sampled blood TCRbeta repertoires that made up the dataset. The repertoires were released in a freely available public database intended as a resource for research on the immune response to SARS-CoV-2. The samples were drawn from two sources: the first 160 participants of the ongoing ImmuneRACE study, and some 1,300 subjects contributed by 6 global collaborators. A de-identified subject ID, COVID-19 status, age in years and sex were almost always included in the sample metadata. Where HLA class I and class II types were available, the types were taken from metadata supplied by the sample provider, not from assay-based typing. General conclusions and limits of the study: The quantity of clinical and demographic metadata differed by source and by participant and was supplied without curation.

The collaborating institutions used their own protocols to collect whole blood in K2EDTA tubes. For TCRbeta analysis, collaborator samples were shipped as frozen whole blood, as isolated PBMCs, or as DNA extracted from either sample type. TCRbeta CDR3 regions were amplified from genomic DNA using the immunoSEQ Assay, a bias-controlled multiplex PCR. The published analysis was carried out like this. The number of nucleated cells in each sample was estimated from the amplification of reference gene primers within the assay. Sequence reads were collapsed and filtered to measure the absolute abundance of every unique TCRbeta CDR3 rearrangement. Productive Simpson clonality was computed per sample as the square root of Simpson's diversity index over productive rearrangements. The table was pulled from immuneACCESS by TCRdb, which kept in-frame rearrangements only. Such tables lose some clones; where checked, under half of the loss comes from unresolved V genes, and the rest has no known cause. That table furnishes V, J and clone size, whereas the DNA furnished D and trimming. For this sample there are some 170,000 clones; 65% to 85% appear just once. Of the sample, roughly 9.6% is held by the ten largest clones.

The sequenced material came from peripheral blood. This receptor was identified in a man in his 60s with active or convalescent COVID-19. The V gene is TRBV2 and the J gene is TRBJ1-1; the junction holds 9 bases that match TRBD1. At the DNA level, the sequence is TGTGCCACCGGACAGGGGTTCGGTTCCACTGAAGCTTTCTTT. This gives the protein CATGQGFGSTEAFF. Full variable domain (CDR3 extended with the reference TRBV2 and TRBJ1-1 proteins): EPEVTQTPSHQVTQMGQEVILRCVPISNHLYFYWYRQILGQKVEFLVSFYNNEISEKSEIFDDQFSVERPDGSNFTLKIRSTKLEDSAMYFCATGQGFGSTEAFFGQGTRLTVV.